This TCR beta chain was captured by sequencing in a study of identical twins. Per the germline V gene, CDR1 is DFQATT and CDR2 is SNEGSKA (reference sequence). The CDR3 length is 13 residues. Trimming removed 5 bases at V and 5 bases at J, with 16 bases between. MiXCR was run by TCRdb on the 5' RACE reads, yielding one entry per CDR3 protein. This sample has around 470,000 distinct CDR3 sequences, with 12% to 15% found just once. This sample was shared with a second study, whose subject was yellow fever vaccine responses in identical twins.

Source material: CD4+ T cells sorted from blood. The chain uses TRBV20-1 and TRBJ2-7, with a weak D call TRBD1 (7 bases). The clonotype was recovered from a woman younger than 30 in good health. The CDR3 DNA sequence: TGCAGTGCTTCTCAGGGAGGACAGGACGAGCAGTACTTC. Translation gives CSASQGGQDEQYF.